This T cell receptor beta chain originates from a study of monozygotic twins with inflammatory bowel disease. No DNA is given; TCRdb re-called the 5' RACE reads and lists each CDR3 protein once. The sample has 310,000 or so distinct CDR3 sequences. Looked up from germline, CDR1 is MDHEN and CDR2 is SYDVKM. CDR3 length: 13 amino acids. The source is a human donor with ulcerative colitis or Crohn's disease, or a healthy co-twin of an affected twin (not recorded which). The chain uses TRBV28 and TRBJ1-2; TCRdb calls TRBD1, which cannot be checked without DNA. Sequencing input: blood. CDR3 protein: CASSGGGIYGYTF.